The entry below gives a single TCR beta chain sequence along with its context. The data stem from a study of T cell responses to AZD1222 COVID-19 vaccine. Study summary: Some second doses came at about 4 weeks and others at about 12 weeks; these were pooled.

TCRdb keeps only in-frame clones here, not all; method: immunoSEQ multiplex PCR. Among 180,000 or so clones listed, 85% to 95% were seen once. V shed 11 bases and J shed 0 bases, with 16 bases lying between them. Germline V gene lookup returns CDR1 MNHEY and CDR2 SVGAGI. The CDR3 has 14 amino acids. The rearrangement uses TRBV6-5 and TRBJ1-1; no clear D gene. This sequence originates from an adult in good health. This material consisted of peripheral blood, taken on day 0 of AZD1222 vaccination. CDR3 nucleotide sequence: TGTGCCCTAGAGGTTCGTTCCCTGAACACTGAAGCTTTCTTT. Amino acid sequence: CALEVRSLNTEAFF.